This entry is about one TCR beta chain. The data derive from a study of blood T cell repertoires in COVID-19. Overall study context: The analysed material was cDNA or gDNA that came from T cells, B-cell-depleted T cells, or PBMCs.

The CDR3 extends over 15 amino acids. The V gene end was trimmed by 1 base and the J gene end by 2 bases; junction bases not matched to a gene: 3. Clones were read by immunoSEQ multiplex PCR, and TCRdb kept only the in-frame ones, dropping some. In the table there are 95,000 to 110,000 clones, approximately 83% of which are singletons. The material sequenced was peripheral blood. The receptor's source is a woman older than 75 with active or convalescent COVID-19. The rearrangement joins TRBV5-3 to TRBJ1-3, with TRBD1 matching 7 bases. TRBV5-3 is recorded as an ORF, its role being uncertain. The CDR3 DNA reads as TGTGCCAGAAGCTTGCGGGACAGTACTGGAAACACCATATATTTT. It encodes CARSLRDSTGNTIYF.